These T cell receptor beta chains were read from a single sample in a study of control samples from healthy donors and cancer patients. Here immunoSEQ multiplex PCR was the method, and the copy in TCRdb shows in-frame clones only, minus some. The table includes about 120,000 clones, about 87% detected once. Sequenced sample: blood. The source of these receptors is a man aged 40-49 years in good health. Each CDR3 is given with its conserved first and last residue. Fields, in order: V gene, D gene, J gene, CDR3 length, clone size, CDR3 DNA, CDR3 protein. The D gene is left open where the match is weak. For some rows the clone size is stated as once, few or many, or as a class when expanded; others skip it.

V: TRBV18; D: TRBD1; J: TRBJ1-1; length: 15; size: -; DNA: TGTGCCAGCTCACAATCAACAGGGGCTGGAGCTGAAGCTTTCTTT; CDR3: CASSQSTGAGAEAFF
V: TRBV7-3; D: -; J: TRBJ1-1; length: 15; size: -; DNA: TGTGCCAGCAGCTTATCTGGGGGAAACACCGCGGCGGCTTTCTTT; CDR3: CASSLSGGNTAAAFF
V: TRBV30; D: TRBD2; J: TRBJ2-5; length: 13; size: -; DNA: TGTGCCTGGAGGAGGGAGGGCTCTGGGACCCAGTACTTC; CDR3: CAWRREGSGTQYF
V: TRBV15; D: TRBD1; J: TRBJ1-3; length: 15; size: -; DNA: TGTGCCACCAGCAGGACCAGGGGGTCTGGAAACACCATATATTTT; CDR3: CATSRTRGSGNTIYF
V: TRBV19; D: -; J: TRBJ2-5; length: 15; size: -; DNA: TGTGCCAGTAGTATAGACCTGACTAACCAAGAGACCCAGTACTTC; CDR3: CASSIDLTNQETQYF
V: TRBV28; D: -; J: TRBJ2-7; length: 14; size: -; DNA: TGTGCCAGCAGTTTGGGCCAGGGGGGTCGGGAGCAGTACTTC; CDR3: CASSLGQGGREQYF
V: TRBV4-1; D: -; J: TRBJ2-3; length: 16; size: -; DNA: TGCGCCAGCAGCCAAGACGGGGGAGCTAGCACAGATACGCAGTATTTT; CDR3: CASSQDGGASTDTQYF
V: TRBV7-9; D: TRBD2; J: TRBJ2-5; length: 16; size: once; DNA: TGTGCCAGCAGCCAAACTAGCGGGGGGAAGCAAGAGACCCAGTACTTC; CDR3: CASSQTSGGKQETQYF
V: TRBV7-9; D: TRBD2; J: TRBJ2-3; length: 16; size: -; DNA: TGTGCCAGCAGCCCCGTAGCGGGGTTTAGCACAGATACGCAGTATTTT; CDR3: CASSPVAGFSTDTQYF
V: TRBV29-1; D: -; J: TRBJ1-1; length: 12; size: -; DNA: TGCAGCGTCCCCCCAATGAACACTGAAGCTTTCTTT; CDR3: CSVPPMNTEAFF
V: TRBV20-1; D: -; J: TRBJ1-1; length: 11; size: -; DNA: TGCAGTGCTGTGGACAGAGGAAAAGCTTTCTTT; CDR3: CSAVDRGKAFF
V: TRBV7-2; D: TRBD1; J: TRBJ1-1; length: 16; size: -; DNA: TGTGCCAGCAGCCTAAAGGACAGGGGGCGTGGCACTGAAGCTTTCTTT; CDR3: CASSLKDRGRGTEAFF
V: TRBV6-2/TRBV6-3; D: -; J: TRBJ1-1; length: 15; size: -; DNA: TGTGCCAGCAGTTACGCGGCAGGGTTGAACACTGAAGCTTTCTTT; CDR3: CASSYAAGLNTEAFF
V: TRBV19; D: -; J: TRBJ2-4; length: 19; size: -; DNA: TGTGCCAGTAGTAGAGACGTCCGGGGTCCCAGACTAGCCAAAAACATTCAGTACTTC; CDR3: CASSRDVRGPRLAKNIQYF
V: TRBV12-3/TRBV12-4; D: -; J: TRBJ2-7; length: 13; size: -; DNA: TGTGCCAGCAACCTGGCGGGCCTAGGTGAGCAGTACTTC; CDR3: CASNLAGLGEQYF
V: TRBV29-1; D: TRBD1; J: TRBJ1-2; length: 14; size: -; DNA: TGCAGCGCCGTTGGACAGGGGACCATCTATGGCTACACCTTC; CDR3: CSAVGQGTIYGYTF
V: TRBV19; D: -; J: TRBJ1-2; length: 15; size: -; DNA: TGTGCCAGTAGTATACGCGGATCGGCTAACTATGGCTACACCTTC; CDR3: CASSIRGSANYGYTF
V: TRBV5-6; D: -; J: TRBJ1-4; length: 16; size: -; DNA: TGTGCCAGCAGCTTATCGGGGGACCCAACTAATGAAAAACTGTTTTTT; CDR3: CASSLSGDPTNEKLFF
V: TRBV2; D: -; J: TRBJ2-1; length: 11; size: -; DNA: TGTGCCAGCAGTATAGGTAGTGAGCAGTTCTTC; CDR3: CASSIGSEQFF
V: TRBV5-1; D: -; J: TRBJ2-7; length: 13; size: -; DNA: TGCGCCAGCAGCTTGTTGGGGGCTAACGAGCAGTACTTC; CDR3: CASSLLGANEQYF
V: TRBV9; D: TRBD2; J: TRBJ2-1; length: 14; size: -; DNA: TGTGCCAGCAACAAGGGTAGCGGGTACAATGAGCAGTTCTTC; CDR3: CASNKGSGYNEQFF
V: TRBV7-9; D: TRBD1; J: TRBJ1-1; length: 14; size: -; DNA: TGTGCCAGCAGCTTGGGGACAGAGGGCACTGAAGCTTTCTTT; CDR3: CASSLGTEGTEAFF
V: TRBV5-8; D: -; J: TRBJ1-2; length: 14; size: -; DNA: TGTGCCAGCAGCTTGAGGGCAGGGTACTATGGCTACACCTTC; CDR3: CASSLRAGYYGYTF
V: TRBV4-1; D: TRBD1; J: TRBJ2-7; length: 15; size: -; DNA: TGCGCCAGCAGCCAGTGGACAGGGGGGACCTACGAGCAGTACTTC; CDR3: CASSQWTGGTYEQYF
V: TRBV30; D: -; J: TRBJ1-6; length: 14; size: -; DNA: TGTGCCTGGAGCAAGTTCTCCTATAATTCACCCCTCCACTTT; CDR3: CAWSKFSYNSPLHF
V: TRBV19; D: TRBD1; J: TRBJ1-2; length: 13; size: -; DNA: TGTGCCAGTAGTTCGACAGGGGTCTATGGCTACACCTTC; CDR3: CASSSTGVYGYTF
V: TRBV19; D: -; J: TRBJ1-5; length: 17; size: -; DNA: TGTGCCAGTAGTATCTCCAAGGGGAACGTAGGCAATCAGCCCCAGCATTTT; CDR3: CASSISKGNVGNQPQHF
V: TRBV2; D: -; J: TRBJ1-2; length: 12; size: -; DNA: TGTGCCAGCAGTGTCGGCGGCTGGGGCTACACCTTC; CDR3: CASSVGGWGYTF
V: TRBV2; D: TRBD2; J: TRBJ2-2; length: 18; size: -; DNA: TGTGCCAGCAGTGAAGCAAATCTAGCGGGGGGGAACACCGGGGAGCTGTTTTTT; CDR3: CASSEANLAGGNTGELFF
V: TRBV7-2; D: -; J: TRBJ2-7; length: 15; size: few; DNA: TGTGCCAGCAGCTTAGGGCCATCTTGGTCCTACGAGCAGTACTTC; CDR3: CASSLGPSWSYEQYF
V: TRBV6-5; D: -; J: TRBJ2-2; length: 15; size: -; DNA: TGTGCCAGCAGTTACAGGCGGACATCCACCGGGGAGCTGTTTTTT; CDR3: CASSYRRTSTGELFF
V: TRBV24-1; D: TRBD1; J: TRBJ1-6; length: 14; size: -; DNA: TGTGCCACCAGTGAGGGACAGGGGAATTCACCCCTCCACTTT; CDR3: CATSEGQGNSPLHF
V: TRBV30; D: -; J: TRBJ1-6; length: 15; size: -; DNA: TGTGCCTGGAGTCTCATGAGCTCCTATAATTCACCCCTCCACTTT; CDR3: CAWSLMSSYNSPLHF
V: TRBV5-1; D: -; J: TRBJ1-2; length: 12; size: -; DNA: TGCGCCAGCAGCTCAACAGCCTATGGCTACACCTTC; CDR3: CASSSTAYGYTF
V: TRBV9; D: -; J: TRBJ1-1; length: 15; size: -; DNA: TGTGCCAGCAGCGTAGCTATCACGGGGGACACTGAAGCTTTCTTT; CDR3: CASSVAITGDTEAFF
V: TRBV3-1/TRBV3-2; D: TRBD2; J: TRBJ2-5; length: 17; size: -; DNA: TGTGCCAGCAGCCAAGAATTGACTAGCGGGGGCGGAGAGACCCAGTACTTC; CDR3: CASSQELTSGGGETQYF
V: TRBV29-1; D: -; J: TRBJ1-1; length: 12; size: few; DNA: TGCAGCGTGGGGACCTCGAACACTGAAGCTTTCTTT; CDR3: CSVGTSNTEAFF